This T cell receptor beta chain appears in the sequencing data of a study of T cell responses to AZD1222 COVID-19 vaccine. Repertoires were generated with immunoSEQ multiplex PCR, while TCRdb's copy carries only in-frame clones and drops some. The table has 170,000 or so clones, around 90% seen once. V gave up 7 bases and J gave up 6 bases, with 7 bases separating them. The CDR3 length is 12 residues. In germline, CDR1 is MNHNS, CDR2 SASEGT. General observations from the study: Spike-wide vaccine-associated CD4 TCRs dominated at 160-218 and 743-854. Vaccination with two AZD1222 doses was followed by a rise in Spike-specific TCR breadth and depth.

Notes on this clone: What it binds is unknown.

Doses given second, at about 4 or about 12 weeks, were pooled. This chain connects TRBV6-1 to TRBJ1-6; D ambiguous. This specimen was peripheral blood, taken 28 days after the second AZD1222 dose. The clonotype was recovered from an adult who received the AZD1222 COVID-19 vaccine. In nucleotides, the CDR3 is TGTGCCAGCACTACCAGTAATTCACCCCTCCACTTT. Its protein product is CASTTSNSPLHF.